The 5 T cell receptor beta chains reported below all come from one sample, sequenced in a study of CD8+ T cells in alopecia areata. The treatment here: oral pan-JAK inhibitor, 5-10 mg twice daily. Sequencing relied on a cDNA template that was reverse transcribed from extracted RNA. The data were produced by immunoSEQ multiplex PCR, yet TCRdb's version contains in-frame clones alone and is incomplete. The table lists around 99,000 clones, 84% of them singletons, with less than 30% in the top ten. The sequencing here drew on CD8+ T cells sorted from blood, taken at week 24, from a patient treated with tofacitinib. The source is a human donor with alopecia areata.

CDR3: CASSLSGGAYEQYF. In nucleotides, the CDR3 is TGTGCCAGCAGCTTAAGCGGGGGGGCCTACGAGCAGTACTTC. The V call is TRBV7-2, the J call TRBJ2-7; 10 nucleotides match TRBD2. Germline V gene data show CDR1 as SGHTA and CDR2 as FQGNSA. The junction had 0 bases not matched to a gene; V was cut back by 2 bases and J by 2 bases. There are 14 residues in the CDR3.

The rearrangement uses TRBV29-1 and TRBJ2-5, with no clear D. Gene TRBJ2-7 matches the end of the DNA better, so the J call may be wrong. The CDR3 extends over 11 amino acids. CDR1 is SQVTM and CDR2 is ANQGSEA in the germline V gene. The CDR3 sequence: CSVVGAYEQYF. The DNA of the CDR3 is TGCAGCGTTGTTGGAGCCTACGAGCAGTACTTC.

The chain uses TRBV19 and TRBJ2-1, with TRBD2 identical over 14 bases. J lost 4 bases, V lost 5 bases, and 10 bases had no gene match. CDR3 length: 18 residues. CDR1 and CDR2 from the germline V gene are LNHDA and SQIVND (reference sequence). CDR3 sequence: CASSASGGTSGSYNEQFF. DNA for the CDR3: TGTGCCAGTAGTGCGAGTGGAGGGACTAGCGGGAGTTACAATGAGCAGTTCTTC.

The chain has TRBV29-1 and TRBJ1-1; no reliable D call. There are 14 residues in the CDR3. The germline gives CDR1 SQVTM, CDR2 ANQGSEA. V dropped 1 base and J dropped 4 bases, with 13 bases sitting between them. CDR3: CSVEASLGRTEAFF. CDR3 bases: TGCAGCGTTGAAGCCTCCCTAGGTCGCACTGAAGCTTTCTTT. The full variable domain, with the rest looked up from reference TRBV29-1 and TRBJ1-1, is SAVISQKPSRDICQRGTSLTIQCQVDSQVTMMFWYRQQPGQSLTLIATANQGSEATYESGFVIDKFPISRPNLTFSTLTVSNMSPEDSSIYLCSVEASLGRTEAFFGQGTRLTVV.

This clone was detected only once. The V gene is TRBV7-2, the J gene TRBJ2-7; no reliable D call. The CDR3 sequence is 12 residues long. The V end lost 1 base, the J end lost 6 bases, and 7 bases lay between the germline ends. CDR1 and CDR2 from the germline V gene are SGHTA and FQGNSA. CDR3 sequence reads: CASSLVMGEQYF. CDR3 DNA sequence: TGTGCCAGCAGCTTAGTTATGGGCGAGCAGTACTTC.